This T cell receptor beta chain was captured by sequencing in a study of breast tumors, draining lymph nodes, adjacent tissues. Study results and limitations: Compared with basal-like, luminal-like tumors shared significantly more repertoire with nontumor tissue. Tumor T cell lymph node origin was a supported hypothesis, not proven. Data fit most tumor T cells coming from lymph node, expanding in tumor.

This clonotype was picked up one time. Its antigen is unidentified. TCRdb analysed the multiplex PCR reads with MiXCR anew, one entry per CDR3 protein. This sample has fewer than 15,000 distinct CDR3 sequences, with 62% found just once. There are 19 residues in the CDR3. The V gene's germline CDR1 is SEHNR and CDR2 FQNEAQ (reference sequence). With V trimmed by 5 bases and J by 0 bases, 13 bases remained unmatched. J is TRBJ2-1 and V is TRBV7-9; 10 bases match TRBD2. Sequenced: tumor-adjacent breast tissue. This sequence originates from a female donor with breast cancer. Some clones in this sample may be carry-over from other donors' samples. CDR3 sequence reads: CASSHIIGLAESSYNEQFF. CDR3 in DNA: TGTGCCAGCAGCCACATAATTGGACTAGCGGAGAGCTCCTACAATGAGCAGTTCTTC.